This TCR beta chain is drawn from a study of cytomegalovirus exposure and HLA in healthy donors. Study overall: An earlier analysis found some 120 million unique TCR beta sequences from approximately 200 million T cells. Study-level findings and limits: Associated with cytomegalovirus, according to the listing, were approximately 160 TCR beta chains. Three CMV-associated chains proved CMV antigen-specific in vitro.

Germline CDR1 reads LGHNA; CDR2 reads YNFKEQ. Trimming took 4 bases from V and 0 from J; bases not matched to a gene: 6. The length of the CDR3 is 17 residues. Worth noting for this clone: Antigen unknown.

The PCR made use of 60 Vbeta and 13 Jbeta primers. Clones were read by immunoSEQ multiplex PCR, and TCRdb kept only the in-frame ones, dropping some. In all, the sample yields approximately 70,000 clones. Participants comprised healthy donors of bone marrow. This receptor was identified in a woman between 25 and 40 years old in good health and CMV-seronegative. The chain carries TRBV4-2 and TRBJ1-1; 12 bases align to TRBD1. Material: PBMCs. CDR3 amino acids: CASSPRDRGPLNTEAFF. CDR3 in DNA: TGTGCCAGCAGCCCCCGGGACAGGGGGCCTCTGAACACTGAAGCTTTCTTT.